This T cell receptor beta chain was sequenced for a study of cytotoxic CD8 clonotypes in ibrutinib-treated CLL. To note about this clone: The antigen is unknown.

Cryopreserved PBMCs yielded approximately 2 micrograms of genomic DNA for TCR beta libraries. With V trimmed by 6 bases and J by 0 bases, 4 bases remained unmatched. The CDR3 length is 14 residues. The germline V gene has CDR1 LGHNT and CDR2 FRNRAP. Study outcomes and limitations: In comparison with age-matched healthy donors, baseline clonality was higher and tracked circulating CD8+ T-cell counts.

The assay was immunoSEQ multiplex PCR, and TCRdb's table has in-frame clones only and misses some. In the table there are 250,000 to 350,000 clones, 65% to 85% of which are singletons. This chain links TRBV12-5 with TRBJ1-1, with TRBD1 identical over 7 bases. The sequence derives from a human donor with chronic lymphocytic leukemia. The specimen comprised PBMCs, sampled at disease progression, from a patient treated with ibrutinib. The DNA for the CDR3 is TGTGCTAGTGGACCCGACAGGGTGAACACTGAAGCTTTCTTT. This translates into CASGPDRVNTEAFF.